This paragraph reports one TCR beta chain. Its target antigen remains unknown. Per-base qualities were not stored, and no clone one base away is much larger. Using the deep immunoSEQ assay, multiplex PCR amplified TCR CDR3 regions from genomic DNA. For each cell subset, the extracted genomic DNA was distributed evenly across all wells of several immunoSEQ 96-well plates, and each plate served as one replicate. Each replicate PCR for sorted subsets received approximately 220 ng genomic DNA, equal to 30,000 or so T cell genomes. The purified libraries were quantified using a Qubit 3.0 fluorometer, sized with a Bioanalyzer 2100, and then quantified again using the KAPA Library Quantification kit. Every immunoSEQ 96-well plate was sequenced on a separate single-read 150-cycle Illumina NextSeq 550 flow cell. On the study's bioinformatics: The immunoSEQ output contained only junctional sequences without quality scores, so filtering could not match that applied to full-length reads. Sequences were annotated with PyIR, a Python wrapper for IgBLAST v1.9, using IMGT germline references to assign V/J genes and CDR3. Reads were filtered out if the reads had weak V/J assignments (E-value above 1e-6), no CDR3, stop codons, out-of-frame junctions, or ambiguous translated residues. A V3J clonotype was defined by an identical inferred V gene, J gene, and CDR3 amino acid sequence. Percentage overlap between repertoires was computed as shared unique clonotypes divided by the size of the smaller repertoire. Three approaches were used to assess repertoire richness: RTK rarefaction, the Chao1 estimator, and Recon v2.1 estimates of unobserved clonotypes. OLGA was used to compute generation probabilities for all TCRbeta clonotypes that the gDNA method yielded from a handful of donors. TCRdb limited this immuneACCESS table to in-frame rearrangements with V and J called. A share of clones is missing; checked studies link under half to unresolved V genes, and the rest is unexplained. For V, J and clone size, that table is used; D and trimming come from the DNA. The sample profile shows 2 million to 2.5 million clones; approximately 95% of them were found once. The top ten clones comprise approximately 0.13% of the sample.

The data are from a study of shared clonotypes between healthy human individuals (TCRdb year 2020). Regarding the study in general: The cohort included three men and a couple of women between 18 and 49 years of age. For each donor, three plates each were used for CD4 naive and CD4 memory, two plates were used for CD8 naive, and one plate was used for CD8 memory. To estimate repertoire size and how much clonotypes are shared between individuals, the study performed deep sequencing of blood TCR repertoires from a few healthy adults. Libraries were prepared and TCR repertoires were sequenced by different laboratories using diverse techniques, in order to increase sequencing depth and limit assay-specific biases. Leukapheresis yielded between about 0.94 and 9 billion PBMCs per donor. Study-wide findings and limitations: Estimated clonotype richness was generally larger for naive than for memory subsets. Even with the large sequencing depth, rarefaction of the sorted-subset datasets indicated that sequencing was incomplete. Pairwise subsampling indicated that sequencing depth was expected to affect the degree of clonotype sharing among donors. Clonotypes shared by all four sorted-subset donors showed higher generation probabilities than non-shared clonotypes. Because the study included a small number of donors, the genetic and exposure-history diversity represented was limited. About 5% of naive CD4, around 3.6% of naive CD8, about 2.5% of memory CD4, and about 0.4% of memory CD8 clonotypes were shared across several donors. Sampling was limited to blood, and TCR repertoires in tissue likely differ from TCR repertoires in blood.

Donors were healthy HIV-negative adults with no recently reported acute infections or vaccinations. All donors were Caucasian adults living in Nashville, Tennessee, USA. Magnetic negative selection was used to enrich CD4+ T cells, after which naive cells were positively selected on CD45RA and the negative fraction became the memory subset. After blood collection by leukapheresis, PBMCs were isolated using Ficoll-Histopaque density gradient centrifugation and then cryopreserved in the vapor phase of liquid nitrogen. Purity and quantity of every magnetically sorted T cell population were checked by analytical flow cytometry. Genomic DNA was isolated from every sorted fraction and measured by UV absorbance on a Nanodrop 2000c. The CDR3 spans 17 residues, from the cysteine through the phenylalanine. The retained sequence is limited to the CDR3, 51 bases, with the frame set at the first base. Per the germline V gene, SGHRS is the CDR1 and YFSETQ is the CDR2. The junction carries 19 bases between V and J, which are trimmed by 4 bases and 2 bases respectively.

Sample: naive CD4+ T cells sorted from blood. The cell subset or site label here, explained by the study, means: CD45RA+ positively selected. The clonotype comes from a man in his late teens or twenties in good health. The chain couples TRBV5-1 to TRBJ2-1; the D region possibly corresponds to TRBD1 (6 bases align). The DNA is TGCGCCAGCAGCCGGTTGAGTGGACAGATGACCTACAATGAGCAGTTCTTC. This yields the protein CASSRLSGQMTYNEQFF.